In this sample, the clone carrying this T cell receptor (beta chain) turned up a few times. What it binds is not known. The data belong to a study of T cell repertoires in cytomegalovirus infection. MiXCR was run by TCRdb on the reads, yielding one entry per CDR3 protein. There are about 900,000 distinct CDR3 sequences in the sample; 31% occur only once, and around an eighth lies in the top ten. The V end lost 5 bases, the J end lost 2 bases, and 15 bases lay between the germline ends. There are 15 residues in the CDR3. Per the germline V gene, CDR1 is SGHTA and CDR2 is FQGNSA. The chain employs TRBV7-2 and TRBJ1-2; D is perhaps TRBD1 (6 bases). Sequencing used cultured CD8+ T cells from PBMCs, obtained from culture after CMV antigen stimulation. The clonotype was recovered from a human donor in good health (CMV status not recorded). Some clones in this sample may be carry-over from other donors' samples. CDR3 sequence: CASSPGSGGNYGYTF. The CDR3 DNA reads TGTGCCAGCAGCCCTGGCAGTGGGGGCAACTATGGCTACACCTTC.